The rows below give T cell receptor beta chains drawn from one sample of a study of T cells in severe cutaneous drug reactions. TCRdb re-called the multiplex PCR reads and gives one entry per CDR3 protein, without DNA. This sample contains about 2,000 distinct CDR3 sequences. The sequencing input was PBMCs. The receptors shown here come from a human donor with Stevens-Johnson syndrome, a severe cutaneous drug reaction. Each CDR3 is given with its conserved first and last residue. Size is omitted from some rows. Given values are once, few, many or a class for expanded clones.

J gene: TRBJ1-4
CDR3 length: 15
clone size: medium-sized
V gene: TRBV7-8
CDR3 protein: CASSPGTGRNEKLFF

J gene: TRBJ2-3
CDR3 length: 15
clone size: medium-sized
V gene: TRBV10-3
CDR3 protein: CAISEGYSSTDTQYF

J gene: TRBJ1-2
CDR3 length: 13
clone size: medium-sized
V gene: TRBV2
CDR3 protein: CASRGVSNYGYTF

J gene: TRBJ2-1
CDR3 length: 16
clone size: medium-sized
V gene: TRBV4-2
CDR3 protein: CASSQEVVLSYNEQFF

J gene: TRBJ2-1
CDR3 length: 17
clone size: -
V gene: TRBV7-6
CDR3 protein: CASSLGGGTGAYNEQFF

J gene: TRBJ2-3
CDR3 length: 17
clone size: medium-sized
V gene: TRBV6-5
CDR3 protein: CASSYSGPWDHPDTQYF

J gene: TRBJ2-1
CDR3 length: 17
clone size: medium-sized
V gene: TRBV7-2
CDR3 protein: CASSFWTSGSQVNEQFF

J gene: TRBJ1-5
CDR3 length: 15
clone size: -
V gene: TRBV28
CDR3 protein: CASSFNPYSNQPQHF

J gene: TRBJ2-7
CDR3 length: 16
clone size: medium-sized
V gene: TRBV7-2
CDR3 protein: CASSLPREGFSYEQYF

J gene: TRBJ1-5
CDR3 length: 14
clone size: medium-sized
V gene: TRBV7-9
CDR3 protein: CASSLQGGNQPQHF

J gene: TRBJ2-5
CDR3 length: 13
clone size: medium-sized
V gene: TRBV19
CDR3 protein: CASSIVPTETQYF

J gene: TRBJ1-1
CDR3 length: 15
clone size: medium-sized
V gene: TRBV10-3
CDR3 protein: CAIGLGTVQHTEAFF

J gene: TRBJ2-7
CDR3 length: 13
clone size: -
V gene: TRBV4-3
CDR3 protein: CASSQWDGNEQYF

J gene: TRBJ2-3
CDR3 length: 17
clone size: -
V gene: TRBV12-3/TRBV12-4
CDR3 protein: CASSPTIGQGNPDTQYF

J gene: TRBJ2-1
CDR3 length: 18
clone size: -
V gene: TRBV9
CDR3 protein: CASSGRSGRTISGYEQFF

J gene: TRBJ2-5
CDR3 length: 11
clone size: medium-sized
V gene: TRBV27
CDR3 protein: CASRLGKTQYF

J gene: TRBJ2-1
CDR3 length: 17
clone size: -
V gene: TRBV5-6
CDR3 protein: CASSSFGLRGGYNEQFF

J gene: TRBJ2-7
CDR3 length: 14
clone size: -
V gene: TRBV27
CDR3 protein: CASSFAGTSDEQYF

J gene: TRBJ2-2
CDR3 length: 12
clone size: -
V gene: TRBV30
CDR3 protein: CAWSKSTGELFF

J gene: TRBJ2-7
CDR3 length: 15
clone size: -
V gene: TRBV27
CDR3 protein: CASSLLGDRGYEQYF